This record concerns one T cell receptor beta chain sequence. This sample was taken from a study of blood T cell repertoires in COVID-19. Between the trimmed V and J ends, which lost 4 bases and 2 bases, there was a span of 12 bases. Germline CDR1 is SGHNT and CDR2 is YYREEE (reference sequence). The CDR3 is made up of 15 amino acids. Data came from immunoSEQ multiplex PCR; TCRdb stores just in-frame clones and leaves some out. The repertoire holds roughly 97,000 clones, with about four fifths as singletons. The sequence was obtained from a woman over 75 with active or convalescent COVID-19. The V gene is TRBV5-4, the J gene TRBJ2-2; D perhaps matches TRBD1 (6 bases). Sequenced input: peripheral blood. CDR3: CASSVGHQNTGELFF. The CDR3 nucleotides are TGTGCCAGCAGCGTGGGACACCAAAACACCGGGGAGCTGTTTTTT.